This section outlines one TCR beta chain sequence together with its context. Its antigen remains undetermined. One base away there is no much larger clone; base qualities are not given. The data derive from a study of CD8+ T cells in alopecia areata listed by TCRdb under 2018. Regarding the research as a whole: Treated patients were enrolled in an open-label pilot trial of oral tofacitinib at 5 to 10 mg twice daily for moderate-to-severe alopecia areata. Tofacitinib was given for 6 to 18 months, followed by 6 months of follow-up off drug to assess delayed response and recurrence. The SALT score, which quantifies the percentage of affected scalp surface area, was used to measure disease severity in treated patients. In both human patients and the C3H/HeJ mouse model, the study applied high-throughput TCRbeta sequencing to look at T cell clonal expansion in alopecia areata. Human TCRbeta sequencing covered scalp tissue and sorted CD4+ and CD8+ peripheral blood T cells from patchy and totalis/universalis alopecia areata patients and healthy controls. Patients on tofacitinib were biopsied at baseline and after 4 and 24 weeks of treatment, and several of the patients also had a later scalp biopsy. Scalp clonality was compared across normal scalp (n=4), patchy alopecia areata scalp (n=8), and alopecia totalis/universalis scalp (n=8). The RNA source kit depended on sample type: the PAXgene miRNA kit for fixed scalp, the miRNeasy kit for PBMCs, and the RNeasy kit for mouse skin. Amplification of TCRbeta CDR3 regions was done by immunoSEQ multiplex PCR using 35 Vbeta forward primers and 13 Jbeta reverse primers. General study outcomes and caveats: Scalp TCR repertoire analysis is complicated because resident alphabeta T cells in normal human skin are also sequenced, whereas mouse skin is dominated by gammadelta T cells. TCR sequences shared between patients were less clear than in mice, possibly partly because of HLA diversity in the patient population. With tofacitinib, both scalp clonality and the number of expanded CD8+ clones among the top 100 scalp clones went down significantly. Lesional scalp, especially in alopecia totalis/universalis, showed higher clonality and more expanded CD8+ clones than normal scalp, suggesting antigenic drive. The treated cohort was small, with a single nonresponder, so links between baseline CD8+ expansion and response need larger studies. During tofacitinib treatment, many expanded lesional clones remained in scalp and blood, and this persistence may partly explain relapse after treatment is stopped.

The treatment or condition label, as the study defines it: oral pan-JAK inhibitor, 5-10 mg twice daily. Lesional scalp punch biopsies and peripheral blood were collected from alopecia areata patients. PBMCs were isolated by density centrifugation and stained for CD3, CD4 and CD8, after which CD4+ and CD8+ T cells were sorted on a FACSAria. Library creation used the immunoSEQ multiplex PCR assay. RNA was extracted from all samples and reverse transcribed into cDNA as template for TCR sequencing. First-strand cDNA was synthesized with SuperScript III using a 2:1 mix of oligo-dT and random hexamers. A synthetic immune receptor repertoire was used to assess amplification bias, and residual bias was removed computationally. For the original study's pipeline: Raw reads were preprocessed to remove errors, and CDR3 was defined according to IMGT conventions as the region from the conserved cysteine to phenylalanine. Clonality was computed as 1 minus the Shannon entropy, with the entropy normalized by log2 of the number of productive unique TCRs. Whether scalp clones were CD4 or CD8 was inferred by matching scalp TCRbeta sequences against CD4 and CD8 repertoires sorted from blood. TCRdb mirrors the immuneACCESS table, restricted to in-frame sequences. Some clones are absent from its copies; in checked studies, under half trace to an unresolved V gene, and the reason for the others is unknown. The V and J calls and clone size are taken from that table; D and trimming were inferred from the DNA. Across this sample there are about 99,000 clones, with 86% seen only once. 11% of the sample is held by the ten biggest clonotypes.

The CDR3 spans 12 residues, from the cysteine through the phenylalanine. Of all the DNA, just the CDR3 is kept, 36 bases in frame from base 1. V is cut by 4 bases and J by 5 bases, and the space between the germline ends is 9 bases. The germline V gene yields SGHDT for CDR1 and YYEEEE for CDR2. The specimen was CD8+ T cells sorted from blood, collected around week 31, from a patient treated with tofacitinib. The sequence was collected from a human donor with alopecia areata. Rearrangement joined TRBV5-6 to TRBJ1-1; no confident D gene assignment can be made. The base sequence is TGTGCCAGCAGCCTAGGTTATACTGAAGCTTTCTTT. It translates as CASSLGYTEAFF.